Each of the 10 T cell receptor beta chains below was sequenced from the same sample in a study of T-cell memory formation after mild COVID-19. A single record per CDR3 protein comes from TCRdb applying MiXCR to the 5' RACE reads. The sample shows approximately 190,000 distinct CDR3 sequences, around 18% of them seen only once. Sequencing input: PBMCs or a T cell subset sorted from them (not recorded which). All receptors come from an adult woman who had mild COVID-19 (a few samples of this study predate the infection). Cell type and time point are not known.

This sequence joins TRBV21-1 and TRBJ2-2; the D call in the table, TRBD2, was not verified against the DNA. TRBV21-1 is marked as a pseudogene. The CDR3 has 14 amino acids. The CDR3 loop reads CARGGPSGTGELFF. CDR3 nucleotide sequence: TGTGCCAGAGGCGGGCCGTCGGGCACCGGGGAGCTGTTTTTT.

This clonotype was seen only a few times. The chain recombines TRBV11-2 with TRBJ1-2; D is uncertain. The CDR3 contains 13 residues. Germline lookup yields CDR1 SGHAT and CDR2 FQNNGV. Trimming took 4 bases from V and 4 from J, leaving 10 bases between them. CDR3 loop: CASSSRAGYGYTF. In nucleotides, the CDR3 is TGTGCCAGCAGCTCCCGGGCGGGCTATGGCTACACCTTC. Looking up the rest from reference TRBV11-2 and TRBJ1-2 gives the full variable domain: EAGVAQSPRYKIIEKRQSVAFWCNPISGHATLYWYQQILGQGPKLLIQFQNNGVVDDSQLPKDRFSAERLKGVDSTLKIQPAKLEDSAVYLCASSSRAGYGYTFGSGTRLTVV.

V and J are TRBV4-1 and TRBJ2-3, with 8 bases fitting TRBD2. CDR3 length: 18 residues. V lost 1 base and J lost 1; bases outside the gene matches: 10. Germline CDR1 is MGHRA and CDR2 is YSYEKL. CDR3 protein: CASSQGPDSGVRTDTQYF. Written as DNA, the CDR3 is TGCGCCAGCAGCCAAGGGCCGGATAGCGGGGTCCGCACAGATACGCAGTATTTT.

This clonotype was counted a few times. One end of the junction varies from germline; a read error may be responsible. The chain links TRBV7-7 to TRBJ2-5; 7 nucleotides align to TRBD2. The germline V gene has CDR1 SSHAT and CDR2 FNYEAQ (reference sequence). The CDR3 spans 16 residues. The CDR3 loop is CASSLGLAGPQETQYF. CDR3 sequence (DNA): TGTGCTAGCAGCTTAGGGTTAGCGGGCCCTCAAGAGACCCAGTACTTC.

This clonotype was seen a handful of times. The DNA for the CDR3 is TGTGCCAGCAGCCAGAACTGGGGCAGGGGAGCTGAAGCTTTCTTT. Protein sequence: CASSQNWGRGAEAFF. V gene TRBV3-1 combines with J gene TRBJ1-1, with a tentative D call TRBD1 (6 bases). The CDR3 runs 15 residues. CDR1 is LGHDT and CDR2 is YNNKEL in the germline V gene (reference sequence). V was cut by 3 bases and J by 6 bases, with 17 bases left in between.

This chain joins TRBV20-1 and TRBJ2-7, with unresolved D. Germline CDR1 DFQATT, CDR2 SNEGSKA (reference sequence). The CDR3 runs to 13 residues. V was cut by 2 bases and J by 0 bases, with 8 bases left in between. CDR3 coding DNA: TGCAGTGCTAGATACGAGACCTCCTACGAGCAGTACTTC. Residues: CSARYETSYEQYF.

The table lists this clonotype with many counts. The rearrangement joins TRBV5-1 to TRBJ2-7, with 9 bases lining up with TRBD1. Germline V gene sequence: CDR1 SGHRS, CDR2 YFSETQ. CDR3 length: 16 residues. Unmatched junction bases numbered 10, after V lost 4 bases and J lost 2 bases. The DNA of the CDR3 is TGCGCCAGCAGCCTTGCTTCCGGGACAGGGACCTACGAGCAGTACTTC. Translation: CASSLASGTGTYEQYF.

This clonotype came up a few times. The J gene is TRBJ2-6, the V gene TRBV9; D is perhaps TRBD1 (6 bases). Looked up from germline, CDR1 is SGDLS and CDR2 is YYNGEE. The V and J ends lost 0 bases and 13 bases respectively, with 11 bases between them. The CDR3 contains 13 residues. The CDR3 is CASSVGGGSVLTF. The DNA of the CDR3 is TGTGCCAGCAGCGTAGGAGGGGGTAGTGTCCTGACTTTC.

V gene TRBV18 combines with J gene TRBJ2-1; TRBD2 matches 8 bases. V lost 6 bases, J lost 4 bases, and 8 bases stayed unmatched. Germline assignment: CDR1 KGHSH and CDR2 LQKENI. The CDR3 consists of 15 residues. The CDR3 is CASSPVAGNYNEQFF. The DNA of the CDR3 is TGTGCCAGCTCCCCGGTAGCGGGGAATTACAATGAGCAGTTCTTC.

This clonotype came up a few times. Here the CDR3 reads CASSEQESNSPLHF. DNA for the CDR3: TGTGCCAGCAGTGAACAGGAATCTAATTCACCCCTCCACTTT. The chain carries TRBV2 and TRBJ1-6; D unclear. This CDR3 is 14 amino acids long. V dropped 2 bases and J dropped 6 bases, with 8 bases sitting between them. Germline CDR1 SNHLY, CDR2 FYNNEI.